Listed below are T cell receptor beta chains from one sample, sequenced in a study of cytomegalovirus exposure and HLA in healthy donors. Method: immunoSEQ multiplex PCR; TCRdb's copy keeps in-frame clones and lacks some. The sample has around 150,000 clones, 65% to 70% seen once. Sample: PBMCs. The receptor set was obtained from a human donor in good health. Each CDR3 is given without its conserved first and last residue.

v_gene	j_gene	CDR3aa
TRBV5-1	TRBJ1-2	ASRIGTDYGYT
TRBV7-6	TRBJ2-1	ASSKGTSGINEQF
TRBV5-1	TRBJ2-1	ASSPRGSPQDNEQF
TRBV27	TRBJ2-5	ASSLSGRALETQY
TRBV16	TRBJ2-7	ASSQSGQGSYEQY
TRBV11-2	TRBJ2-5	ASSLGTSGSQETQY
TRBV5-1	TRBJ1-2	ASSLDGAKGYT
TRBV6-5	TRBJ2-3	ASSYRAGGVADTQY
TRBV9	TRBJ2-2	ASSPRGQSVGELF
TRBV5-4	TRBJ2-1	ASLGASNEQF
TRBV5-1	TRBJ2-1	ASSLVPSGRYNEQF
TRBV6-6	TRBJ2-5	ASRAGQGVETQY
TRBV29-1	TRBJ2-3	SVGSGSLEY
TRBV5-4	TRBJ1-2	ASSLDPGYGYT
TRBV11-2	TRBJ2-3	ASSLGLTDTQY
TRBV12-1	TRBJ2-5	ASSFWKGVERETQY
TRBV5-1	TRBJ2-5	ASTRLAGDETQY
TRBV2	TRBJ1-1	ASSRQGPDTEAF
TRBV6-6	TRBJ1-1	AAGKTEAF
TRBV20-1	TRBJ2-2	SALGPGELF
TRBV5-1	TRBJ2-3	ASSLAGSGKDTQY
TRBV7-3	TRBJ2-1	ASSGAAYNEQF
TRBV7-6	TRBJ2-1	ASSLVGDPYNEQF
TRBV28	TRBJ2-1	ASSLPTDSRPGVEQF
TRBV5-1	TRBJ1-4	ASSLGQGEEKLF
TRBV6-1	TRBJ2-5	ASSEHPSGSETQY
TRBV27	TRBJ1-1	ASSLSIDRDTEAF
TRBV4-1	TRBJ2-2	ASSKDGQANTGELF
TRBV7-9	TRBJ2-7	ASRGRGAGGYEQY
TRBV9	TRBJ2-7	ASSVDSGSYEQY
TRBV4-2	TRBJ2-1	ASSSIAGTIYNEQF
TRBV5-8	TRBJ2-3	ASSFAVTSGSTDTQY
TRBV7-2	TRBJ2-5	ASRPDRGRETQY
TRBV19	TRBJ1-5	ASSVSGGHNQPQH
TRBV4-3	TRBJ2-1	ASSQQVANNYNEQF
TRBV11-2	TRBJ2-7	ASSLAGFGSYEQY
TRBV9	TRBJ1-4	AGSVARGGEKLF
TRBV5-1	TRBJ2-3	ASSFGGRGTDTQY
TRBV7-9	TRBJ1-3	ASSPQGAAGNTIY
TRBV19	TRBJ1-5	ASSIGGSQPQH
TRBV2	TRBJ2-5	ASSQDRGGQETQY